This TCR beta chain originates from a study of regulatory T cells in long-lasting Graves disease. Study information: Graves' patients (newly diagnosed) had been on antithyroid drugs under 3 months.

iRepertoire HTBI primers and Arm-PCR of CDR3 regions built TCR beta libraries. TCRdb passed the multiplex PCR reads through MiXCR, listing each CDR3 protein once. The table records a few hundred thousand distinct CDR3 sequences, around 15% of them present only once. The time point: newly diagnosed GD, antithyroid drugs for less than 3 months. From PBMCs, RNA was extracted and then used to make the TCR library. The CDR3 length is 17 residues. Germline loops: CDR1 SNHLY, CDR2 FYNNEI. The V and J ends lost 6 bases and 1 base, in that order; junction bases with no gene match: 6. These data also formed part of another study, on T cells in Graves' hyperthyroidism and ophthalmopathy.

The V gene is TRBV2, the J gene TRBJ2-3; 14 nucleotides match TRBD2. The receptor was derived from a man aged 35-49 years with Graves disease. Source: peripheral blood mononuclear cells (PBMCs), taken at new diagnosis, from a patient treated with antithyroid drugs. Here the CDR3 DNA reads TGTGCCAGCAGCCCCGGGACTAGCGGGGGCGGCACAGATACGCAGTATTTT. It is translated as CASSPGTSGGGTDTQYF. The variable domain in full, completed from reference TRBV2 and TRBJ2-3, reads EPEVTQTPSHQVTQMGQEVILRCVPISNHLYFYWYRQILGQKVEFLVSFYNNEISEKSEIFDDQFSVERPDGSNFTLKIRSTKLEDSAMYFCASSPGTSGGGTDTQYFGPGTRLTVL.